This entry lists 26 T cell receptor beta chains sequenced from one sample in a study of identical twins. In TCRdb, the 5' RACE reads were re-called with MiXCR into one record per CDR3 protein. The table lists 350,000 to 450,000 distinct CDR3 sequences, about 18% of them singletons. The sample consisted of naive T cells sorted from blood. Every receptor here comes from a man aged 50-59 years in good health.

This clonotype was detected a few times. The chain uses TRBV29-1 and TRBJ2-1; D may be TRBD1 or TRBD2 (6 bases each). Per the germline V gene, CDR1 is SQVTM and CDR2 is ANQGSEA. The CDR3 spans 17 residues. Trimming removed 4 bases at V and 6 bases at J, with 25 bases between. The CDR3 DNA reads TGCAGCGTTGTAATTGGGGGGCGTGTGGGTAGAGGCAATGAGCAGTTCTTC. Translation: CSVVIGGRVGRGNEQFF.

This sequence joins TRBV2 and TRBJ1-2, with 8 bases identical to TRBD1. Losses at the gene ends were 9 bases for V and 3 bases for J; bases not matched to a gene: 3. Germline V CDR1 and CDR2: SNHLY, FYNNEI. CDR3 size: 12 residues. The CDR3: CARLDRDYGYTF. The CDR3 nucleotides are TGTGCCAGATTGGACAGGGACTATGGCTACACCTTC.

A few counts support this clonotype. The chain couples TRBV5-1 to TRBJ1-2, with 10 bases fitting TRBD1. The V and J ends lost 4 bases and 8 bases, in that order; junction bases with no gene match: 14. The V gene's germline CDR1 is SGHRS and CDR2 YFSETQ. This CDR3 contains 16 residues. CDR3 region: CASSEEGMGQGMGYTF. As DNA, the CDR3 is TGCGCCAGCAGCGAGGAGGGTATGGGACAGGGGATGGGCTACACCTTC.

This sequence joins TRBV6-2 or TRBV6-3 and TRBJ2-7; TRBD1 is a possible D gene (5 bases). CDR1 and CDR2 (germline): MNHEY, SVGEGT. There are 12 residues in the CDR3. V was cut by 10 bases and J by 0 bases, with 10 bases left in between. CDR3 region: CATARDSYEQYF. The CDR3 nucleotides are TGTGCCACCGCCAGGGACTCCTACGAGCAGTACTTC.

This clonotype was detected ten times or more. V is TRBV12-3 or TRBV12-4 and J is TRBJ2-1; D gene ambiguous. V dropped 5 bases and J dropped 2 bases, with 13 bases sitting between them. This CDR3 spans 15 amino acids. The CDR3 DNA sequence: TGTGCCAGCAGTCCCCGCCAGACAACCTACAATGAGCAGTTCTTC. The encoded protein is CASSPRQTTYNEQFF.

This sequence joins TRBV12-3 or TRBV12-4 and TRBJ2-5; D not resolved. The CDR3 has 13 residues. Trimming took 5 bases from V and 5 from J, leaving 12 bases between them. The DNA of the CDR3 is TGTGCCAGCAGTACCTACCCCTGGGAGACCCAGTACTTC. Translation: CASSTYPWETQYF.

There are many counts of this clonotype. The chain has TRBV29-1 and TRBJ2-1, with 8 nucleotides matching TRBD2. The V segment lost 5 bases and the J segment 4 bases; nucleotides outside the gene matches: 4. CDR1 SQVTM and CDR2 ANQGSEA come from the germline V gene. The CDR3 is 13 amino acids. CDR3 protein: CSVPGGLYNEQFF. CDR3 DNA: TGCAGCGTTCCGGGAGGGCTTTACAATGAGCAGTTCTTC.

This clonotype was seen many times. This rearrangement joins TRBV9 to TRBJ2-2, with TRBD1 matching 8 bases. Germline V gives CDR1 SGDLS, CDR2 YYNGEE. Trimming removed 4 bases from V and 10 bases from J; junction bases left unmatched: 12. The CDR3 loop spans 15 amino acids. Written as DNA, the CDR3 is TGTGCCAGCAGCACCGGACAGGGTGGTTACGTGGAGCTGTTTTTT. Protein sequence: CASSTGQGGYVELFF.

This clonotype was counted a few times. The gene calls are TRBV24-1 and TRBJ1-1; D remains ambiguous. The germline V and J ends were trimmed by 3 bases and 1 base, with 5 bases remaining between them. In germline, CDR1 is KGHDR, CDR2 SFDVKD. The CDR3 contains 13 residues. The CDR3 region is CATSDVGNTEAFF. CDR3 in DNA: TGTGCCACCAGTGATGTTGGGAACACTGAAGCTTTCTTT.

This clonotype has a handful of counts. The V gene is TRBV20-1, the J gene TRBJ2-2; D perhaps matches TRBD1 (6 bases). Trimming removed 0 bases at V and 1 base at J, with 12 bases between. The germline V gene encodes CDR1 DFQATT and CDR2 SNEGSKA (reference sequence). The CDR3 runs to 16 residues. CDR3 residues: CSARDPLRGNTGELFF. DNA of the CDR3: TGCAGTGCTAGAGATCCCCTCAGGGGGAACACCGGGGAGCTGTTTTTT.

This sequence joins TRBV7-8 and TRBJ2-5; D assignment may be TRBD1 or TRBD2 (5 bases each). CDR3 length: 13 residues. V was clipped by 4 bases and J by 7 bases, with 13 bases between them. The V gene's germline CDR1 is SGHVS and CDR2 FQNEAQ. CDR3 residues: CASSYGTSGTQYF. The CDR3 DNA is TGTGCCAGCAGCTACGGGACGTCAGGGACCCAGTACTTC.

CDR3 nucleotides: TGTGCCAGCAGCCGAAGGGACAGGGGGGCCTACAATGAGCAGTTCTTC. Protein product: CASSRRDRGAYNEQFF. This rearrangement joins TRBV7-9 to TRBJ2-1, with 11 bases aligning to TRBD1. Germline CDR1 SEHNR, CDR2 FQNEAQ (reference sequence). The CDR3 loop spans 16 amino acids. J was trimmed by 2 bases and V by 5 bases; bases with no gene match: 5.

The chain uses TRBV10-3 and TRBJ2-1; 14 nucleotides match TRBD2. The V gene's germline CDR1 is ENHRY and CDR2 SYGVKD. The length of the CDR3 is 17 residues. With 6 bases clipped from V and 1 base from J, the junction kept 5 bases outside the gene matches. CDR3: CAIRGTSGGQSYNEQFF. The CDR3 DNA follows: TGTGCCATCAGGGGGACTAGCGGGGGACAATCCTACAATGAGCAGTTCTTC.

This clonotype has just a few counts. The J gene is TRBJ2-1, the V gene TRBV27; D remains ambiguous. CDR1 is MNHEY, CDR2 SMNVEV, per germline (reference sequence). Trimming took 3 bases from V and 0 from J, leaving 6 bases between them. The CDR3 totals 14 residues. The chain's CDR3 is CASSFIGSYNEQFF. The CDR3 region has the DNA TGTGCCAGCAGTTTTATCGGCTCCTACAATGAGCAGTTCTTC.

This rearrangement joins TRBV4-2 to TRBJ2-5; D unresolved. V was pared by 0 bases and J by 1 base, with 9 bases between. Germline CDR1 and CDR2: LGHNA and YNFKEQ. The CDR3 has 15 residues. The DNA for the CDR3 is TGTGCCAGCAGCCAAGATTGGACGGTCCAAGAGACCCAGTACTTC. This gives the protein CASSQDWTVQETQYF.

This clonotype was counted at least ten times. The chain has TRBV7-2 and TRBJ2-4, with D unclear. The germline V gene encodes CDR1 SGHTA and CDR2 FQGNSA. This CDR3 is built from 11 residues. V lost 5 bases and J 5 bases, leaving 4 bases between the germline ends. CDR3 sequence: CASSAENIQYF. CDR3 bases: TGTGCCAGCAGCGCTGAAAACATTCAGTACTTC.

This clonotype was found a few times. The V gene is TRBV10-3, the J gene TRBJ1-5; D is ambiguous. The CDR3 is 13 amino acids. The germline gives CDR1 ENHRY, CDR2 SYGVKD. The ends were cut back, 6 bases at V and 5 bases at J, with 11 bases in the middle. CDR3 bases: TGTGCCATCAGATCTTGGCCAGATCAGCCCCAGCATTTT. It specifies CAIRSWPDQPQHF.

The chain uses TRBV29-1 and TRBJ2-7, with a possible D match to TRBD1 (5 bases). CDR3 length: 12 amino acids. Trimming removed 5 bases at V and 3 bases at J, with 11 bases between. Per germline, CDR1 SQVTM and CDR2 ANQGSEA. The CDR3 spells CSVQVTDYEQYF. The CDR3, as DNA: TGCAGCGTTCAAGTGACAGACTACGAGCAGTACTTC.

The J gene is TRBJ1-4, the V gene TRBV20-1; 12 nucleotides align to TRBD1. Germline loops: CDR1 DFQATT, CDR2 SNEGSKA (reference sequence). The V gene end was trimmed by 6 bases and the J gene end by 12 bases; junction bases not matched to a gene: 8. The CDR3 runs to 13 residues. The DNA of the CDR3 is TGCAGTGCCTTGGGGGACAGGGGGCTAGAACTGTTTTTT. This encodes CSALGDRGLELFF.

The V gene is TRBV12-3 or TRBV12-4, the J gene TRBJ1-4; TRBD1 might be the D (5 bases). Trimming pared 4 bases from V and 3 bases from J, leaving 18 bases between. CDR3 length: 17 amino acids. The CDR3, as DNA: TGTGCCAGCAGTTCAAGGAAGGGGAGGAGGGCTAATGAAAAACTGTTTTTT. It encodes CASSSRKGRRANEKLFF.

The chain uses TRBV15 and TRBJ2-2; perhaps TRBD1 as D (7 bases). This CDR3 has 13 amino acids. Per the germline V gene, CDR1 is LNHNV and CDR2 is YYDKDF (reference sequence). Trimming stripped 10 bases from V and 7 bases from J, with 16 bases between. This CDR3 reads CASGDSGSGELFF. The CDR3 nucleotides read TGTGCCAGCGGGGACAGTGGGAGCGGGGAGCTGTTTTTT.

This clonotype was seen a few times. V and J are TRBV20-1 and TRBJ2-7; 7 nucleotides line up with TRBD1. Germline CDR1 is DFQATT and CDR2 is SNEGSKA (reference sequence). The ends lost 6 bases at V and 3 bases at J; junction bases unmatched: 8. The CDR3 length is 13 residues. CDR3 sequence: CSAATGTDYEQYF. CDR3 coding DNA: TGCAGTGCCGCCACCGGGACAGACTACGAGCAGTACTTC.

This clonotype has ten or more counts. This chain links TRBV4-2 with TRBJ2-7, with TRBD2 identical over 8 bases. With 1 base clipped from V and 9 bases from J, the junction kept 5 bases outside the gene matches. This CDR3 contains 13 residues. Germline V CDR1 and CDR2: LGHNA, YNFKEQ. The CDR3 here is CASSQANAGGQYF. For the CDR3, the DNA is TGTGCCAGCAGCCAAGCGAACGCGGGGGGGCAGTACTTC.

This clonotype was seen repeatedly, ten times or more. The CDR3 sequence is CASSGTGHANYGYTF. CDR3 in DNA: TGTGCCAGCAGTGGGACAGGACACGCTAACTATGGCTACACCTTC. V gene TRBV25-1 combines with J gene TRBJ1-2; 7 nucleotides line up with TRBD1. Unmatched junction bases numbered 5, after V lost 4 bases and J lost 0 bases. Germline V gene lookup returns CDR1 MGHDK and CDR2 SYGVNS. This CDR3 has 15 residues.

This clonotype was counted ten times or more. The chain links TRBV29-1 to TRBJ2-1; D is unresolved. Trimming pared 4 bases from V and 4 bases from J, leaving 11 bases between. This CDR3 spans 13 amino acids. Germline V gene lookup returns CDR1 SQVTM and CDR2 ANQGSEA. The DNA for the CDR3 is TGCAGCGTTGCGGAACCGAATTACAATGAGCAGTTCTTC. Protein sequence: CSVAEPNYNEQFF.

This clonotype was observed at least ten times. The genes are TRBV6-1 and TRBJ1-6; no reliable D call. This CDR3 comprises 13 residues. The V end lost 1 base, the J end lost 6 bases, and 4 bases lay between the germline ends. Germline CDR1 reads MNHNS; CDR2 reads SASEGT. The CDR3 sequence is CASSEVGNSPLHF. CDR3 sequence (DNA): TGTGCCAGCAGTGAAGTGGGTAATTCACCCCTCCACTTT.